These 29 T cell receptor beta chains were all obtained from the same sample, sequenced in a study of cytomegalovirus exposure and HLA in healthy donors. PCR was performed using 60 Vbeta and 13 Jbeta primers. Using immunoSEQ multiplex PCR, the repertoire was profiled, and TCRdb retains in-frame clones only, with some absent. Here the sample spans roughly 90,000 clones, 80% to 90% being singletons. The sample comprised PBMCs. Every receptor here comes from a man aged 30-40 years in good health and CMV-seropositive.

The chain uses TRBV27 and TRBJ1-1, with a tentative D call TRBD1 (6 bases). The CDR3 covers 15 residues. V was cut by 4 bases and J by 1 base, with 13 bases left in between. Looked up from germline, CDR1 is MNHEY and CDR2 is SMNVEV (reference sequence). Written as DNA, the CDR3 is TGTGCCAGCAGTTCGCCACAGGGTGGGAACACTGAAGCTTTCTTT. Translation gives CASSSPQGGNTEAFF.

The chain is built from TRBV5-1 and TRBJ2-7, with 7 bases aligning to TRBD1. This CDR3 region has 14 residues. Losses at the gene ends were 3 bases for V and 1 base for J; bases not matched to a gene: 4. Per the germline V gene, CDR1 is SGHRS and CDR2 is YFSETQ. CDR3 residues: CASSYDRVSYEQYF. DNA for the CDR3: TGCGCCAGCAGCTACGACAGGGTGTCCTACGAGCAGTACTTC.

The chain joins TRBV10-3 to TRBJ1-2; D unresolved. The CDR3 has 13 amino acids. Germline CDR1 is ENHRY and CDR2 is SYGVKD. The germline V and J ends were trimmed by 3 bases and 8 bases, with 13 bases remaining between them. The CDR3 bases are TGTGCCATCAGTGAAGGAGAGGATTGGGGCTACACCTTC. It codes for CAISEGEDWGYTF.

The CDR3 DNA is TGCGCCAGCAGCTCGGGAGCTGAGACCCAGTACTTC. Its translation is CASSSGAETQYF. The chain employs TRBV5-1 and TRBJ2-5; possible D gene TRBD2, 6 bases. The CDR3 covers 12 residues. The germline V and J ends were trimmed by 3 bases and 5 bases, with 8 bases remaining between them. Germline V CDR1 and CDR2: SGHRS, YFSETQ. Filled out from reference TRBV5-1 and TRBJ2-5, the complete variable domain reads KAGVTQTPRYLIKTRGQQVTLSCSPISGHRSVSWYQQTPGQGLQFLFEYFSETQRNKGNFPGRFSGRQFSNSRSEMNVSTLELGDSALYLCASSSGAETQYFGPGTRLLVL.

This clone was seen only once. The genes are TRBV5-6 and TRBJ2-5, with 9 bases that match TRBD1. Germline values: CDR1 SGHDT, CDR2 YYEEEE. The V gene end was trimmed by 4 bases and the J gene end by 5 bases; junction bases not matched to a gene: 9. CDR3 length equals 15 residues. The CDR3 loop reads CASSPEQGALETQYF. The DNA of the CDR3 is TGTGCCAGCAGCCCAGAACAGGGGGCCCTGGAGACCCAGTACTTC. Looking up the rest from reference TRBV5-6 and TRBJ2-5 gives the full variable domain: DAGVTQSPTHLIKTRGQQVTLRCSPKSGHDTVSWYQQALGQGPQFIFQYYEEEERQRGNFPDRFSGHQFPNYSSELNVNALLLGDSALYLCASSPEQGALETQYFGPGTRLLVL.

In its sample, this clone was seen a few times. The chain joins TRBV11-2 to TRBJ2-7; the match to TRBD2 covers 14 bases. Germline V gene data show CDR1 as SGHAT and CDR2 as FQNNGV. This CDR3 is built from 14 residues. V gave up 4 bases and J gave up 8 bases; unmatched junction bases: 4. CDR3 bases: TGTGCCAGCAGCTCGGGACTAGCGGGAGAACAGCAGTACTTC. Encoded protein: CASSSGLAGEQQYF.

The J gene is TRBJ2-7, the V gene TRBV29-1, with TRBD1 as a possible D gene (7 bases). The CDR3 runs 14 residues. V lost 7 bases, J lost 3 bases, and 19 bases lay in between. The germline V gene encodes CDR1 SQVTM and CDR2 ANQGSEA. The CDR3 protein is CSAGQKHGGYEQYF. The CDR3 region has the DNA TGCAGCGCGGGACAGAAACACGGGGGCTACGAGCAGTACTTC.

The chain carries TRBV2 and TRBJ2-7, with no clear D. In germline, CDR1 is SNHLY, CDR2 FYNNEI. The CDR3 is 11 amino acids. The V end lost 6 bases, the J end lost 4 bases, and 7 bases lay between the germline ends. The CDR3 here is CASRQTYEQYF. In DNA, the CDR3 is TGTGCCAGCAGGCAGACTTACGAGCAGTACTTC.

This clone showed up just once. CDR3 nucleotide sequence: TGTGCCAGCACTGTACTAGGGCCCTACAATGAGCAGTTCTTC. Translating gives CASTVLGPYNEQFF. The chain employs TRBV2 and TRBJ2-1; D is perhaps TRBD2 (5 bases). This CDR3 is 14 amino acids long. CDR1 is SNHLY and CDR2 is FYNNEI in the germline V gene. V was cut by 7 bases and J by 2 bases, with 12 bases left in between.

J is TRBJ2-1 and V is TRBV11-3; maybe TRBD2 (6 bases). V dropped 3 bases and J dropped 0 bases, with 6 bases sitting between them. This CDR3 comprises 14 residues. Germline CDR1 is SGHNT and CDR2 is YENEEA. The CDR3 sequence: CASSLGGSYNEQFF. CDR3 nucleotide sequence: TGTGCCAGCAGCTTGGGGGGCTCCTACAATGAGCAGTTCTTC.

CDR3 bases: TGTGCCAGCAGTTTATATGGGGGGGGACAGGGGGCCTCCTACGAGCAGTACTTC. This encodes CASSLYGGGQGASYEQYF. The chain links TRBV28 to TRBJ2-7, with 12 bases matching TRBD1. Germline V gene data show CDR1 as MDHEN and CDR2 as SYDVKM. This CDR3 region has 18 residues. V was pared by 1 base and J by 0 bases, with 7 bases of the junction left unmatched.

The chain employs TRBV20-1 and TRBJ2-1, with D maybe TRBD1 (6 bases). Germline CDR1 is DFQATT and CDR2 is SNEGSKA (reference sequence). The CDR3 runs to 11 residues. The V gene lost 4 bases and the J gene lost 9 bases, with 10 bases spanning the gap. The CDR3 loop is CSATLGGEQFF. In DNA, the CDR3 is TGCAGTGCTACCCTAGGGGGTGAGCAGTTCTTC.

The chain uses TRBV6-5 and TRBJ1-2; D remains unclear. CDR3 length: 14 residues. Trimming cost V 0 bases and J 3 bases, with 8 bases left between them. The germline V gene encodes CDR1 MNHEY and CDR2 SVGAGI. The CDR3 DNA reads as TGTGCCAGCAGTTACTCGCACGGTGACTATGGCTACACCTTC. Its protein product is CASSYSHGDYGYTF.

The V and J genes are TRBV18 and TRBJ1-1; no reliable D call. Germline V gives CDR1 KGHSH, CDR2 LQKENI. V lost 6 bases and J 1 base, leaving 12 bases between the germline ends. The CDR3 has 14 amino acids. The CDR3 sequence: CASSRFEKNTEAFF. For the CDR3, the DNA is TGTGCCAGCTCTCGTTTCGAGAAGAACACTGAAGCTTTCTTT.

The chain employs TRBV2 and TRBJ1-5; D remains unclear. V lost 7 bases and J 2 bases, leaving 9 bases between the germline ends. Germline V gives CDR1 SNHLY, CDR2 FYNNEI. The CDR3 extends over 13 amino acids. CDR3 loop: CASNIVGNQPQHF. CDR3 bases: TGTGCCAGCAATATAGTGGGCAATCAGCCCCAGCATTTT.

The chain combines TRBV30 with TRBJ1-5, with TRBD1 matching 7 bases. The CDR3 is 13 residues long. CDR1 and CDR2 from the germline V gene are GTSNPN and SVGIG (reference sequence). V was clipped by 4 bases and J by 7 bases; unmatched bases: 7. CDR3 amino acids: CAWKGTDHQPQHF. The CDR3 DNA sequence: TGTGCCTGGAAGGGGACAGATCACCAGCCCCAGCATTTT. The full variable domain, in which reference TRBV30 and TRBJ1-5 provide the parts outside the CDR3, is SQTIHQWPATLVQPVGSPLSLECTVEGTSNPNLYWYRQAAGRGLQLLFYSVGIGQISSEVPQNLSASRPQDRQFILSSKKLLLSDSGFYLCAWKGTDHQPQHFGDGTRLSIL.

The V call is TRBV6-6, the J call TRBJ2-3; the D is unclear. Germline lookup yields CDR1 MNHNY and CDR2 SVGAGI (reference sequence). With 5 bases removed from V and 0 bases from J, the gap between germline ends came to 9 bases. The CDR3 is 14 residues long. CDR3 DNA sequence: TGTGCCAGCAGTGCCACAGATAGCACAGATACGCAGTATTTT. Protein: CASSATDSTDTQYF.

The DNA of the CDR3 is TGTGCCAGCAGCCAGATCAGGGGCACTAATGAAAAACTGTTTTTT. Encoded protein: CASSQIRGTNEKLFF. The chain recombines TRBV14 with TRBJ1-4; tentative D call: TRBD1 (6 bases). The V end was cut by 3 bases, the J end by 2 bases, with 10 bases between. Germline loops: CDR1 SGHDN, CDR2 FVKESK. This CDR3 has 15 amino acids.

The rearrangement joins TRBV27 to TRBJ1-1; 8 nucleotides match TRBD1. Germline-derived CDR1 and CDR2 are MNHEY and SMNVEV (reference sequence). This CDR3 is built from 16 residues. The junction had 10 bases not matched to a gene; V was cut back by 7 bases and J by 0 bases. CDR3 amino acids: CASKGDRGTLNTEAFF. The CDR3 DNA is TGTGCCAGCAAAGGAGACAGGGGAACCTTGAACACTGAAGCTTTCTTT.

The chain carries TRBV29-1 and TRBJ2-1; D is unresolved. Trimming pared 2 bases from V and 9 bases from J, leaving 5 bases between. The length of the CDR3 is 10 residues. CDR1 is SQVTM, CDR2 ANQGSEA, per germline. The CDR3, as DNA: TGCAGCGTTGAATGGGCTGAGCAGTTCTTC. It encodes CSVEWAEQFF.

The chain is built from TRBV4-3 and TRBJ2-5; D gene uncertain. The end of the DNA is better explained by TRBJ2-7, so the J call may be wrong. CDR1 LGHNA and CDR2 YSLEER come from the germline V gene. This CDR3 has 13 amino acids. Here the CDR3 reads CASSQGGGYEQYF. CDR3 bases: TGCGCCAGCAGCCAAGGCGGCGGCTACGAGCAGTACTTC.

Details on this clone: Without the conserved terminal phenylalanine or tryptophan, this CDR3 likely stems from a read error. The CDR3 DNA reads as TGTGCCAGCCGTCAGAAGCGGCTCTACGAGCAGTACCTC. As protein: CASRQKRLYEQYL. This rearrangement joins TRBV6-5 to TRBJ2-7; D may be TRBD2 (5 bases). The ends were cut back, 8 bases at V and 3 bases at J, with 14 bases in the middle. CDR3 length: 13 amino acids. Germline values: CDR1 MNHEY, CDR2 SVGAGI.

J is TRBJ2-1 and V is TRBV7-2; D remains unclear. CDR1 SGHTA and CDR2 FQGNSA come from the germline V gene. This CDR3 has 11 amino acids. Trimming pared 1 base from V and 13 bases from J, leaving 8 bases between. CDR3 residues: CASSLGDFQFF. CDR3 DNA sequence: TGTGCCAGCAGCTTAGGAGACTTCCAGTTCTTC.

The CDR3 is CASSLLAGGHEQYF. DNA of the CDR3: TGTGCCAGCAGTTTATTAGCGGGAGGGCACGAGCAGTACTTC. The chain uses TRBV27 and TRBJ2-7, with 11 bases aligning to TRBD2. The germline V gene encodes CDR1 MNHEY and CDR2 SMNVEV (reference sequence). CDR3 length: 14 amino acids. Trimming cost V 1 base and J 5 bases; bases outside gene matches: 1.

J is TRBJ2-2 and V is TRBV4-1; 7 bases are a match to TRBD1. J was trimmed by 2 bases and V by 5 bases; bases with no gene match: 5. The CDR3 runs 15 residues. CDR1 MGHRA and CDR2 YSYEKL come from the germline V gene. In nucleotides, the CDR3 is TGCGCCAGCAGCTTCCGGGACAGTAACACCGGGGAGCTGTTTTTT. Encoded protein: CASSFRDSNTGELFF.

This clone was found once. The chain joins TRBV28 to TRBJ2-2, with 8 positions matching TRBD1. J was trimmed by 3 bases and V by 3 bases; bases with no gene match: 3. CDR3 length: 15 amino acids. Per the germline V gene, CDR1 is MDHEN and CDR2 is SYDVKM. In DNA, the CDR3 is TGTGCCAGCAGTTTTTTGGACAGGGACACCGGGGAGCTGTTTTTT. Protein: CASSFLDRDTGELFF. The entire variable domain, with the rest obtained from reference TRBV28 and TRBJ2-2, is as follows: DVKVTQSSRYLVKRTGEKVFLECVQDMDHENMFWYRQDPGLGLRLIYFSYDVKMKEKGDIPEGYSVSREKKERFSLILESASTNQTSMYLCASSFLDRDTGELFFGEGSRLTVL.

This clone was recorded a few times. This rearrangement joins TRBV5-8 to TRBJ2-5; 9 nucleotides agree with TRBD1. TRBJ2-7 explains the end of the DNA better; the J call may be wrong. This CDR3 spans 15 amino acids. Per germline, CDR1 SGHTS and CDR2 YDEGEE. The CDR3 reads CASSNRGLGAYEQYF. In DNA form, the CDR3 reads TGTGCCAGCAGCAACAGGGGGCTTGGGGCCTACGAGCAGTACTTC.

J is TRBJ1-5 and V is TRBV28; D is perhaps TRBD1 (5 bases). The CDR3 extends over 15 amino acids. Germline loops: CDR1 MDHEN, CDR2 SYDVKM. Deletions cut 7 bases from V and 6 bases from J, with 19 bases between. The CDR3 region is CASIITQGSGQPQHF. The CDR3 DNA follows: TGTGCCAGCATCATTACCCAGGGTTCTGGTCAGCCCCAGCATTTT.

The gene calls are TRBV6-5 and TRBJ2-3, with 8 bases fitting TRBD2. The germline CDR1 and CDR2 sequences are MNHEY and SVGAGI. Trimming removed 5 bases from V and 2 bases from J; junction bases left unmatched: 6. The CDR3 loop spans 15 amino acids. CDR3 sequence: CASSAGGSHTDTQYF. The CDR3, as DNA: TGTGCCAGCAGTGCGGGGGGATCCCACACAGATACGCAGTATTTT.